The 10 T cell receptor beta chains listed next were all sequenced from one sample in a study of blood T cell repertoires in COVID-19. Profiling relied on immunoSEQ multiplex PCR, and the TCRdb table lists in-frame clones only, not all of them. The table includes 350,000 to 450,000 clones, 85% detected once. Specimen: peripheral blood. The receptors stem from a woman under 30 with acute or convalescent COVID-19.

This clone has only one observation. V is TRBV11-2 and J is TRBJ2-1; 7 bases align to TRBD1. The CDR3 consists of 17 residues. Germline trimming cut 5 bases from V and 12 bases from J; bases unmatched to any gene: 22. The germline gives CDR1 SGHAT, CDR2 FQNNGV. The CDR3 spells CASSNRGGQPLQAGQFF. CDR3 DNA: TGTGCCAGCAGCAATAGAGGGGGACAGCCCCTACAGGCGGGGCAGTTCTTC.

V usage is TRBV9 and J usage is TRBJ1-1; D uncertain. Germline V gives CDR1 SGDLS, CDR2 YYNGEE. V shed 3 bases and J shed 4 bases, with 16 bases lying between them. This CDR3 has 15 amino acids. This CDR3 is CASSGTRTRGTEAFF. The CDR3 bases are TGTGCCAGCAGCGGTACACGGACGCGGGGCACTGAAGCTTTCTTT. The full variable domain, completed using reference TRBV9 and TRBJ1-1, is DSGVTQTPKHLITATGQRVTLRCSPRSGDLSVYWYQQSLDQGLQFLIQYYNGEERAKGNILERFSAQQFPDLHSELNLSSLELGDSALYFCASSGTRTRGTEAFFGQGTRLTVV.

The CDR3: CASSAGQGGYGTDTQYF. For the CDR3, the DNA is TGTGCCAGCAGCGCAGGACAGGGTGGATATGGCACAGATACGCAGTATTTT. This chain uses TRBV9 with TRBJ2-3; 8 positions agree with TRBD1. With 3 bases clipped from V and 1 base from J, the junction kept 10 bases outside the gene matches. Per germline, CDR1 SGDLS and CDR2 YYNGEE. The CDR3 extends over 17 amino acids.

The V gene is TRBV7-8, the J gene TRBJ1-6; no clear D. The V end was cut by 4 bases, the J end by 8 bases, with 15 bases between. Germline lookup yields CDR1 SGHVS and CDR2 FQNEAQ. This CDR3 has 15 amino acids. The CDR3, as DNA: TGTGCCAGCAGCTCTCTTAGGTATGCGGATTCACCCCTCCACTTT. This gives the protein CASSSLRYADSPLHF. The full variable domain, its missing parts supplied by reference TRBV7-8 and TRBJ1-6, is GAGVSQSPRYKVAKRGQDVALRCDPISGHVSLFWYQQALGQGPEFLTYFQNEAQLDKSGLPSDRFFAERPEGSVSTLKIQRTQQEDSAVYLCASSSLRYADSPLHFGNGTRLTVT.

V is TRBV6-1 and J is TRBJ2-2, with a weak D call TRBD1 (5 bases). The CDR3 has 16 amino acids. V gave up 0 bases and J gave up 6 bases, with 14 bases separating them. Germline V lookup: CDR1 MNHNS, CDR2 SASEGT. CDR3 in amino acids: CASSEANQGFAGELFF. The CDR3 nucleotides are TGTGCCAGCAGTGAAGCGAACCAGGGTTTCGCCGGGGAGCTGTTTTTT.

This clone came up a few times. This chain connects TRBV9 to TRBJ2-2; D is undetermined. This CDR3 contains 12 residues. V gave up 4 bases and J gave up 6 bases, with 7 bases separating them. CDR1 and CDR2 (germline): SGDLS, YYNGEE. The CDR3 loop reads CASSPLAGELFF. In DNA, the CDR3 is TGTGCCAGCAGCCCTTTAGCCGGGGAGCTGTTTTTT.

This clone occurred once. The chain carries TRBV9 and TRBJ1-1; possible D gene TRBD1, 5 bases. The germline CDR1 and CDR2 sequences are SGDLS and YYNGEE. The germline V and J ends were trimmed by 0 bases and 1 base, with 7 bases remaining between them. The length of the CDR3 is 14 residues. CDR3 in DNA: TGTGCCAGCAGCGTAGAAGGGGAGAACACTGAAGCTTTCTTT. Protein sequence: CASSVEGENTEAFF.

V and J are TRBV19 and TRBJ1-4; TRBD1 matches at 9 bases. CDR1 is LNHDA, CDR2 SQIVND, per germline (reference sequence). This CDR3 region has 14 residues. Losses at the gene ends were 9 bases for V and 5 bases for J; bases not matched to a gene: 7. CDR3 loop: CASKHRGPNEKLFF. In nucleotides, the CDR3 is TGTGCCAGCAAACACAGGGGGCCGAATGAAAAACTGTTTTTT.

The chain uses TRBV3-1 (or the pseudogene TRBV3-2) and TRBJ2-5; D is perhaps TRBD2 (7 bases). The germline V and J ends were trimmed by 4 bases and 2 bases, with 26 bases remaining between them. This CDR3 spans 19 amino acids. Germline V CDR1 and CDR2: LGHDT, YNNKEL (reference sequence). The DNA for the CDR3 is TGTGCCAGCAGCCCCCCAGGGGCGGGGGCCTTCTTATCACAAGAGACCCAGTACTTC. Encoded protein: CASSPPGAGAFLSQETQYF.

V is TRBV9 and J is TRBJ1-2, with 8 bases fitting TRBD1. The trim removed 0 bases at V and 0 bases at J, leaving 4 bases unmatched. CDR1 SGDLS and CDR2 YYNGEE come from the germline V gene. This CDR3 contains 16 residues. CDR3 coding DNA: TGTGCCAGCAGCGTAGGGCAGGGGGCGTCTAACTATGGCTACACCTTC. This sequence encodes CASSVGQGASNYGYTF.